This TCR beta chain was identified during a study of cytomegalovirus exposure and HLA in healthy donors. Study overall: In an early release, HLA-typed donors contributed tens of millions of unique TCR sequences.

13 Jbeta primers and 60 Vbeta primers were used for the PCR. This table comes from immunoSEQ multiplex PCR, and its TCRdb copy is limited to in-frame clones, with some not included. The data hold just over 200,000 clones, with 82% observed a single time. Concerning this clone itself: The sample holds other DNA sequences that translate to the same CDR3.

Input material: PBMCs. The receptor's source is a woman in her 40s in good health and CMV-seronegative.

The CDR3 spells CASRPGNTEAFF. CDR3 nucleotide sequence: TGTGCCAGTAGACCCGGGAACACTGAAGCTTTCTTT. The chain employs TRBV19 and TRBJ1-1; D remains ambiguous. From germline, CDR1 is LNHDA and CDR2 SQIVND (reference sequence). This CDR3 has 12 residues. Between the trimmed V and J ends, which lost 6 bases and 1 base, there was a span of 6 bases. Combining the CDR3 with reference TRBV19 and TRBJ1-1 gives the whole variable domain DGGITQSPKYLFRKEGQNVTLSCEQNLNHDAMYWYRQDPGQGLRLIYYSQIVNDFQKGDIAEGYSVSREKKESFPLTVTSAQKNPTAFYLCASRPGNTEAFFGQGTRLTVV.